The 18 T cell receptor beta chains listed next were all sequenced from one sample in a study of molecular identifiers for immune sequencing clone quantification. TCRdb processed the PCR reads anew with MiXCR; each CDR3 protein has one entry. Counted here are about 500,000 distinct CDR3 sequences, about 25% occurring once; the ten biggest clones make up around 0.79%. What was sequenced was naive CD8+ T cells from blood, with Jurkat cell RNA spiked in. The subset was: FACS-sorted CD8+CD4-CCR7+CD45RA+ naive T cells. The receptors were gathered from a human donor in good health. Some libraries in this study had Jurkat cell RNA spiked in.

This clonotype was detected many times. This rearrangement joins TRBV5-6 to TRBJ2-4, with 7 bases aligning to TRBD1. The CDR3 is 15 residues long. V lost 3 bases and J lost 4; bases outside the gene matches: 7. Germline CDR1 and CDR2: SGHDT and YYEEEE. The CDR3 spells CASSWQGDLKNIQYF. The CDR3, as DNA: TGTGCCAGCAGCTGGCAGGGGGATCTTAAAAACATTCAGTACTTC.

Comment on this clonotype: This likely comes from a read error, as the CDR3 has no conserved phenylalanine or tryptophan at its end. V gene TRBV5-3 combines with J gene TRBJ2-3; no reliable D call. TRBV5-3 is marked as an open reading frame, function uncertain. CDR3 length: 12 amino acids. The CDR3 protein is CASSLGADTQYI. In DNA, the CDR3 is TGTGCCAGCAGCTTGGGTGCAGATACGCAGTATATT.

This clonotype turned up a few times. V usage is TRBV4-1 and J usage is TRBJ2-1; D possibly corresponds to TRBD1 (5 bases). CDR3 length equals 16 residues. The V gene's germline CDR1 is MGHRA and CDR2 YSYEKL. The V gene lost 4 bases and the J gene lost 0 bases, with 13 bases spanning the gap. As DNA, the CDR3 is TGCGCCAGCAGCCCCTTTGGGGCCAACTCCTACAATGAGCAGTTCTTC. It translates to CASSPFGANSYNEQFF.

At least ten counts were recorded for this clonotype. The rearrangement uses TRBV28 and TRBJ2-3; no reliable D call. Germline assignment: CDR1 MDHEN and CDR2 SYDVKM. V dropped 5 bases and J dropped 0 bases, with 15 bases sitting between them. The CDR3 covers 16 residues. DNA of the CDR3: TGTGCCAGCAGTCCGATTTCTGACGGGAGCACAGATACGCAGTATTTT. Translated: CASSPISDGSTDTQYF.

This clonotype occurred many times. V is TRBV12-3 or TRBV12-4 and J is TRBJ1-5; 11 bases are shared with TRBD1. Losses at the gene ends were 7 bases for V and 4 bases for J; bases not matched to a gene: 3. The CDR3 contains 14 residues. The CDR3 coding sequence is TGTGCCAGCACAAGGGACAGGGGGAATCAGCCCCAGCATTTT. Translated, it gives CASTRDRGNQPQHF.

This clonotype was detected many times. CDR3 DNA: TGCGCCAGCAGCCAAGATACTAGCGGAAGCACAGATACGCAGTATTTT. Its translation: CASSQDTSGSTDTQYF. This chain uses TRBV4-3 with TRBJ2-3, with 8 nucleotides matching TRBD2. The CDR3 runs 16 residues. The ends lost 0 bases at V and 0 bases at J; junction bases unmatched: 2. The germline V gene encodes CDR1 LGHNA and CDR2 YSLEER.

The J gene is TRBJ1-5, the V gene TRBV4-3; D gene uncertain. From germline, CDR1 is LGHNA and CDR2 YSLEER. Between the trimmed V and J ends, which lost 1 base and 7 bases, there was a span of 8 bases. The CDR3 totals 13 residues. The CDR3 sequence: CASSQGVWQPQHF. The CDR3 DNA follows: TGCGCCAGCAGCCAAGGTGTGTGGCAGCCCCAGCATTTT.

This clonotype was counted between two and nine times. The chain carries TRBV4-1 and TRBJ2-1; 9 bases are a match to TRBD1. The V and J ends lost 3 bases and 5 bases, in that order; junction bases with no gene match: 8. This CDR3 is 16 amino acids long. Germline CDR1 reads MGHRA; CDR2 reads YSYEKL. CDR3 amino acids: CASSQGPGQGNNEQFF. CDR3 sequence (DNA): TGCGCCAGCAGCCAGGGACCGGGACAGGGAAACAATGAGCAGTTCTTC.

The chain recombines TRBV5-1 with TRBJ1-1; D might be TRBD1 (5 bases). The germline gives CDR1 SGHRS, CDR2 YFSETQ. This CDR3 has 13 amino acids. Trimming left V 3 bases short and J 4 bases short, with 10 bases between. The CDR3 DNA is TGCGCCAGCAGCTGTTCCGGGGGCACTGAAGCTTTCTTT. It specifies CASSCSGGTEAFF.

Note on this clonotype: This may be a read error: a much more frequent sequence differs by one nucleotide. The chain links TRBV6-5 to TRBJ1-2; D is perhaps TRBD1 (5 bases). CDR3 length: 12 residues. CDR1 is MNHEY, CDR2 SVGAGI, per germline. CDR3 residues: CASSWGGLDLLF. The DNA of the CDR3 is TGTGCCAGCAGTTGGGGGGGATTGGATCTTCTCTTC.

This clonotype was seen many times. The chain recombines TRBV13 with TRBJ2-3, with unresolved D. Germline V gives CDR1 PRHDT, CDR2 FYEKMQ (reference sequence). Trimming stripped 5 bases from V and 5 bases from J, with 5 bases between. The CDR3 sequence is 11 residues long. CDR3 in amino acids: CASSAQDTQYF. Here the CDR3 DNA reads TGTGCCAGCAGCGCCCAAGATACGCAGTATTTT.

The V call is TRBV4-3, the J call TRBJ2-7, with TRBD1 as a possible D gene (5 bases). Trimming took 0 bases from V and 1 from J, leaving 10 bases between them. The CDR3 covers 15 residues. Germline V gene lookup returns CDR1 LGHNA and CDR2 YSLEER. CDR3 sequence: CASSQDRAASYEQYF. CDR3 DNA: TGCGCCAGCAGCCAAGACAGGGCAGCTTCCTACGAGCAGTACTTC.

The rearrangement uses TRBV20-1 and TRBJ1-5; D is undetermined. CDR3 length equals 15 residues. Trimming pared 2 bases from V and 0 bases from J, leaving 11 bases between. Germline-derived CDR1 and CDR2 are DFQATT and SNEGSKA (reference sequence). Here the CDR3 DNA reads TGCAGTGCTAGACCCACATACAATAGCAATCAGCCCCAGCATTTT. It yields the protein CSARPTYNSNQPQHF.

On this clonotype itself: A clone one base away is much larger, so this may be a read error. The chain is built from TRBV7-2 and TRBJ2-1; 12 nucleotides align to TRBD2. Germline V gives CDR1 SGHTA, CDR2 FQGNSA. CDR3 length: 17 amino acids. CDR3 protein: CASSLDRLAGVYNEQLF. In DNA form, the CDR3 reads TGTGCCAGCAGCTTAGATCGACTAGCGGGAGTTTACAATGAGCAGCTCTTC. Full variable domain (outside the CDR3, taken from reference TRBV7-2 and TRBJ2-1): GAGVSQSPSNKVTEKGKDVELRCDPISGHTALYWYRQSLGQGLEFLIYFQGNSAPDKSGLPSDRFSAERTGGSVSTLTIQRTQQEDSAVYLCASSLDRLAGVYNEQLFGPGTRLTVL.

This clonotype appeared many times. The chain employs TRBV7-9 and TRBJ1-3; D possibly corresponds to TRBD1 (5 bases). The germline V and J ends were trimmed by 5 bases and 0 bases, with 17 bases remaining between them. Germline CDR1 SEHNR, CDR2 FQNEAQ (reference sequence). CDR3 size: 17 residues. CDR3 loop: CASSTSGTAVSGNTIYF. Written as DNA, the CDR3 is TGTGCCAGCAGCACATCCGGGACGGCCGTCTCTGGAAACACCATATATTTT.

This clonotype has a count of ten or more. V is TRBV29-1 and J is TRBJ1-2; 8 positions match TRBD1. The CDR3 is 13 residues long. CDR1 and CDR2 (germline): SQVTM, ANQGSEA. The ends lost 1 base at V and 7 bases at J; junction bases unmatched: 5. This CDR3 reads CSVEGQGAGGYTF. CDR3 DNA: TGCAGCGTTGAAGGTCAGGGGGCCGGTGGCTACACCTTC.

The CDR3 DNA is TGTGCCAGCAGCTTTGACACTAGCGGGGAAGAGACCCAGTACTTC. Encoded protein: CASSFDTSGEETQYF. This chain connects TRBV7-9 to TRBJ2-5; 10 nucleotides match TRBD2. From germline, CDR1 is SEHNR and CDR2 FQNEAQ (reference sequence). The CDR3 spans 15 residues. The V gene end was trimmed by 3 bases and the J gene end by 3 bases; junction bases not matched to a gene: 4.

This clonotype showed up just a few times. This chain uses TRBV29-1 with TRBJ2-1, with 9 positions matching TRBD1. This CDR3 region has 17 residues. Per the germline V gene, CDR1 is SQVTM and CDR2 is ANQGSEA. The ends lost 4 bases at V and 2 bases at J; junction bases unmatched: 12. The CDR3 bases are TGCAGCGTTGTATCAGGGACAGGGCACCTCGCCTACAATGAGCAGTTCTTC. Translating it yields CSVVSGTGHLAYNEQFF.